This T cell receptor (beta chain) was captured in a study of patients and donors after allogeneic stem cell transplantation. TCRdb re-analysed the RT-PCR reads in MiXCR, keeping a single row per CDR3 protein. The sample records approximately 250,000 distinct CDR3 sequences, over 12% being singletons. In this sample, this clonotype turned up a few times. Trimming removed 0 bases from V and 6 bases from J; junction bases left unmatched: 2. Per the germline V gene, CDR1 is KGHSH and CDR2 is LQKENI. The CDR3 extends over 15 amino acids. Sample: blood, either unsorted or a sorted T cell fraction (not recorded which). This TCR was recovered from a human donor who was either an allogeneic HSCT recipient or a stem cell or donor lymphocyte infusion donor (not recorded which). It is not recorded whose cells these are; they may come from a transplant donor. The chain recombines TRBV18 with TRBJ2-3, with 11 bases that match TRBD2. The CDR3 DNA sequence: TGTGCCAGCTCACCACCCTCTAGCGGGGGGGATACGCAGTATTTT. As protein: CASSPPSSGGDTQYF.